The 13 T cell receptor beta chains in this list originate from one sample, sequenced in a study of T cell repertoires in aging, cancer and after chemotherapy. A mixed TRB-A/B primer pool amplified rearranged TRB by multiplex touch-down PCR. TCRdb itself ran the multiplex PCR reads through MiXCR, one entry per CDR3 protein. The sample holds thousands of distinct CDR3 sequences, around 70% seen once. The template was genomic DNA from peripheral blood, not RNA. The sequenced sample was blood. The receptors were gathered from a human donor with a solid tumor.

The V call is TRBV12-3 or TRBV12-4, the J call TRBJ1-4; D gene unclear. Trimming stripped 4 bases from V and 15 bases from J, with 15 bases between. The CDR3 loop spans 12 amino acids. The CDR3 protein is CASSYIMDQLFF. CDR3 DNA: TGTGCCAGCAGTTACATCATGGATCAATTGTTTTTT.

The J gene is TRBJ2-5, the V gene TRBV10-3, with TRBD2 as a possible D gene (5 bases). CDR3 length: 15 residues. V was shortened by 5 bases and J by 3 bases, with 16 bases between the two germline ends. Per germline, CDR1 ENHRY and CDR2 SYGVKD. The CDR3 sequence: CAISFGGAGEETQYF. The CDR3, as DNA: TGTGCCATCAGTTTTGGAGGAGCCGGCGAAGAGACCCAGTACTTC.

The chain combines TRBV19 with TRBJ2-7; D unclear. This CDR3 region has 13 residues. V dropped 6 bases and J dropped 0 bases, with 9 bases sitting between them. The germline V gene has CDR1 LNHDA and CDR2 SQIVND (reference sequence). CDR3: CASRGPDSYEQYF. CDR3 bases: TGTGCCAGTAGAGGCCCCGACTCCTACGAGCAGTACTTC.

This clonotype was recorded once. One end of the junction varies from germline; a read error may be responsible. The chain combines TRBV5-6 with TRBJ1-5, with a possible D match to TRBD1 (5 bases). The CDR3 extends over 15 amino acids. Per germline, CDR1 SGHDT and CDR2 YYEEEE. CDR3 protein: CASSFLGLSNQPQHF. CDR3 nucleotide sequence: TGCGCCAGCAGCTTTTTGGGGCTTAGCAATCAGCCCCAGCATTTT. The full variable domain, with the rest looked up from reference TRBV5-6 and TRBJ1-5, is DAGVTQSPTHLIKTRGQQVTLRCSPKSGHDTVSWYQQALGQGPQFIFQYYEEEERQRGNFPDRFSGHQFPNYSSELNVNALLLGDSALYLCASSFLGLSNQPQHFGDGTRLSIL.

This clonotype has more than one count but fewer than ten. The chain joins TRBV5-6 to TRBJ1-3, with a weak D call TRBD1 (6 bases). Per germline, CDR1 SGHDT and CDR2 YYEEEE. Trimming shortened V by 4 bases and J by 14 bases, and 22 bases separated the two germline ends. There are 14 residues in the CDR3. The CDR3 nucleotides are TGTGCCAGCAGCCCAGGCACAGGGTCGCGGACCCTATATTTT. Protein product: CASSPGTGSRTLYF.

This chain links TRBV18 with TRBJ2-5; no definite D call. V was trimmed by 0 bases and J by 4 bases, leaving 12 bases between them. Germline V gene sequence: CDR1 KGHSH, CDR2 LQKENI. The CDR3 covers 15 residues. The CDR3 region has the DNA TGTGCCAGCTCACCACCTGGCTCACGGTCAGAGACCCAGTACTTC. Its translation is CASSPPGSRSETQYF.

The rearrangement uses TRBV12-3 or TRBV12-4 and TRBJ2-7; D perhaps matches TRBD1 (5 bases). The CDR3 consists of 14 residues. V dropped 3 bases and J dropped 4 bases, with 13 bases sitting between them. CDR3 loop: CASSFSQGSYEQYF. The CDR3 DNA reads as TGTGCCAGCAGTTTTTCGCAGGGTAGTTACGAGCAGTACTTC.

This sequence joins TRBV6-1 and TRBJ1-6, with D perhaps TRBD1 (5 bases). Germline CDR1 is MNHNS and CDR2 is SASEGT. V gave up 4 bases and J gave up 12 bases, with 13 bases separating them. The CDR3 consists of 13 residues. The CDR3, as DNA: TGTGCCAGCAGTGCCATGGGGGACCTACCCCTCCACTTT. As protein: CASSAMGDLPLHF.

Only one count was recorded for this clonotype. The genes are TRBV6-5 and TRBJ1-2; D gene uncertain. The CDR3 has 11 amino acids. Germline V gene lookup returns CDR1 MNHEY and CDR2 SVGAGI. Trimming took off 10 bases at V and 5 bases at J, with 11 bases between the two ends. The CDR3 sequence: CATTVLYGYTF. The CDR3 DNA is TGTGCCACCACGGTGCTTTATGGCTACACCTTC.

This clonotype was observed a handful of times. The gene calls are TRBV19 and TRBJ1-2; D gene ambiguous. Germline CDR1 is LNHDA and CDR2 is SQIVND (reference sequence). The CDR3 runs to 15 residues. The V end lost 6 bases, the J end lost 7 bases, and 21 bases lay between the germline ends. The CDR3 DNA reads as TGTGCCAGTAGGGGAGACTCGACGGTTACTCGTGGCTACACCTTC. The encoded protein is CASRGDSTVTRGYTF.

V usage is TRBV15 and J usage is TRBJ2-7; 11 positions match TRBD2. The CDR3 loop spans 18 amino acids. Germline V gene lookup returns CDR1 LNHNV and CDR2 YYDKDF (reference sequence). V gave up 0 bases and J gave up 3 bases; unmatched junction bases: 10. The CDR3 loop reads CATSRELTSGMSIYEQYF. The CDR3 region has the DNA TGTGCCACCAGCAGAGAATTGACTAGCGGGATGTCTATCTACGAGCAGTACTTC.

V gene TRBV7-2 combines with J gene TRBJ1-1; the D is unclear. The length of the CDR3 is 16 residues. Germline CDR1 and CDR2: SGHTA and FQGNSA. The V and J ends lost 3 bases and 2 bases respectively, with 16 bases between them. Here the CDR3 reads CASSFSSGRRNTEAFF. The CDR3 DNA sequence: TGTGCCAGCAGCTTTTCCTCCGGACGGAGAAACACTGAAGCTTTCTTT.

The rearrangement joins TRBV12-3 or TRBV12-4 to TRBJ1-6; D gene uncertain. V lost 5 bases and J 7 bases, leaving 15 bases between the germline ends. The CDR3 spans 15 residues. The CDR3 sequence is CASSVTRSVNSPLHF. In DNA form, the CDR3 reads TGTGCCAGCAGTGTCACTCGGTCAGTGAATTCACCCCTCCACTTT.